Presented here are 21 T cell receptor beta chains from one specimen sequenced in a study of blood T cell repertoires in COVID-19 (dated by TCRdb to about 2020). The library was produced with the immunoSEQ multiplex PCR assay. Not all clones reach the TCRdb copy of this immuneACCESS table, which keeps in-frame sequences only. Checked studies attribute under half of the gap to unresolved V genes and leave the rest unexplained. Across this sample there are over 250,000 clones, with 65% to 90% seen only once. Of the sample, 10% to 15% falls within the top ten clones. Sequenced: peripheral blood. The receptor source for this set is a human donor in a cohort sampled during active COVID-19.

V is TRBV29-1 and J is TRBJ1-1, with D unclear. The CDR3 spans 11 residues. V was cut by 4 bases and J by 3 bases, with 6 bases left in between. CDR1 and CDR2 (germline): SQVTM, ANQGSEA. The DNA of the CDR3 is TGCAGCGTTGGGCGGGACACTGAAGCTTTCTTT. Its translation is CSVGRDTEAFF.

V usage is TRBV28 and J usage is TRBJ2-2; 11 nucleotides agree with TRBD1. CDR3 length equals 13 residues. J gave up 4 bases and V 8 bases, and 0 bases lay outside the gene matches. CDR1 and CDR2 (germline): MDHEN, SYDVKM. This CDR3 reads CASGQGATGELFF. CDR3 in DNA: TGTGCCAGCGGACAGGGGGCCACCGGGGAGCTGTTTTTT.

The CDR3 DNA is TGTGCCAGCAGCCCCCCGCAGGGGGAGATATATGGCTACACCTTC. Translating it yields CASSPPQGEIYGYTF. V gene TRBV7-2 combines with J gene TRBJ1-2, with 7 bases that match TRBD1. This CDR3 has 15 residues. The V segment lost 5 bases and the J segment 5 bases; nucleotides outside the gene matches: 11. Germline CDR1 SGHTA, CDR2 FQGNSA.

The chain joins TRBV3-1 (or the pseudogene TRBV3-2) to TRBJ2-7; tentative D call: TRBD2 (6 bases). The CDR3 is made up of 15 amino acids. CDR1 is LGHDT, CDR2 YNNKEL, per germline (reference sequence). Deletions cut 5 bases from V and 4 bases from J, with 18 bases between. CDR3 sequence (DNA): TGTGCCAGCAGCTCAAGCGGGTCCAGATGGTACGAGCAGTACTTC. This codes for CASSSSGSRWYEQYF.

The chain links TRBV15 to TRBJ2-7; D is unclear. Germline values: CDR1 LNHNV, CDR2 YYDKDF (reference sequence). V lost 0 bases to trimming and J lost 3 bases, with 3 bases between them. This CDR3 region has 12 residues. The DNA for the CDR3 is TGTGCCACCAGCAGAGATTACTACGAGCAGTACTTC. This translates into CATSRDYYEQYF.

V gene TRBV9 combines with J gene TRBJ2-2; D may be TRBD2 (6 bases). The CDR3 consists of 15 residues. The ends were cut back, 3 bases at V and 5 bases at J, with 14 bases in the middle. Germline V gene data show CDR1 as SGDLS and CDR2 as YYNGEE. The CDR3 DNA reads as TGTGCCAGCAGCGCCGGGGGTGTCTTGACCGGGGAGCTGTTTTTT. The encoded protein is CASSAGGVLTGELFF.

The chain combines TRBV4-1 with TRBJ1-1, with TRBD1 identical over 7 bases. V was clipped by 4 bases and J by 0 bases; unmatched bases: 2. The CDR3 is 14 amino acids. Germline CDR1 MGHRA, CDR2 YSYEKL. CDR3 sequence (DNA): TGCGCCAGCAGCCGCGGACAGGTGAACACTGAAGCTTTCTTT. Translated, it gives CASSRGQVNTEAFF.

CDR3 residues: CASSTLDRERSYEQYF. CDR3 in DNA: TGTGCCAGCAGTACCCTAGACAGGGAGAGGTCCTACGAGCAGTACTTC. The chain links TRBV6-6 to TRBJ2-7; TRBD1 matches at 7 bases. Germline V gene lookup returns CDR1 MNHNY and CDR2 SVGAGI (reference sequence). The CDR3 loop spans 16 amino acids. J was trimmed by 1 base and V by 5 bases; bases with no gene match: 11.

The chain employs TRBV2 and TRBJ1-5; 10 bases map to TRBD1. V trimming: 8 bases; J trimming: 7 bases; junction bases outside the gene matches: 5. The CDR3 has 13 amino acids. CDR1 is SNHLY, CDR2 FYNNEI, per germline. CDR3 amino acids: CASQGGQGQPQHF. The CDR3 DNA sequence: TGTGCCAGCCAGGGGGGACAGGGGCAGCCCCAGCATTTT.

The chain combines TRBV6-2 or TRBV6-3 with TRBJ2-5; D ambiguous. Germline V gene lookup returns CDR1 MNHEY and CDR2 SVGEGT. Trimming took 4 bases from V and 5 from J, leaving 11 bases between them. The CDR3 extends over 13 amino acids. The CDR3 loop reads CASSWRAKETQYF. CDR3 sequence (DNA): TGTGCCAGCAGTTGGAGAGCGAAGGAGACCCAGTACTTC.

This chain connects TRBV27 to TRBJ2-3; 7 positions agree with TRBD1. The CDR3 totals 15 residues. Germline assignment: CDR1 MNHEY and CDR2 SMNVEV (reference sequence). J lost 2 bases, V lost 2 bases, and 4 bases had no gene match. The CDR3 protein is CASSLRQGITDTQYF. CDR3 nucleotide sequence: TGTGCCAGCAGTTTACGACAGGGAATCACAGATACGCAGTATTTT.

This clone was observed at least ten times. The chain uses TRBV24-1 and TRBJ2-5, with TRBD1 as a possible D gene (6 bases). V shed 9 bases and J shed 4 bases, with 14 bases lying between them. CDR1 and CDR2 from the germline V gene are KGHDR and SFDVKD. The CDR3 runs to 13 residues. CDR3 amino acids: CATATGPGETQYF. The CDR3 DNA sequence: TGTGCCACCGCTACAGGGCCGGGAGAGACCCAGTACTTC.

The CDR3 protein is CASRDWGEVEQFF. CDR3 coding DNA: TGTGCCAGCAGGGACTGGGGGGAGGTTGAGCAGTTCTTC. The chain recombines TRBV2 with TRBJ2-1; TRBD2 might be the D (6 bases). V was clipped by 6 bases and J by 9 bases, with 15 bases between them. Germline assignment: CDR1 SNHLY and CDR2 FYNNEI. This CDR3 region has 13 residues.

The chain's CDR3 is CASTSIGLAGGELFF. The CDR3, as DNA: TGTGCCAGCACTTCCATAGGACTAGCGGGCGGGGAGCTGTTTTTT. The genes are TRBV2 and TRBJ2-2; TRBD2 aligns across 11 bases. The germline V gene encodes CDR1 SNHLY and CDR2 FYNNEI. CDR3 length equals 15 residues. The V gene end was trimmed by 7 bases and the J gene end by 7 bases; junction bases not matched to a gene: 8.

In this sample, this clone turned up once. The chain is built from TRBV6-1 and TRBJ1-5; 7 nucleotides align to TRBD1. The V and J ends lost 1 base and 6 bases, in that order; junction bases with no gene match: 9. The CDR3 has 16 residues. Germline V gene lookup returns CDR1 MNHNS and CDR2 SASEGT. The CDR3 nucleotides read TGTGCCAGCAGTGAAGGGACAGGCACTAACGTTCAGCCCCAGCATTTT. Translation gives CASSEGTGTNVQPQHF.

The chain uses TRBV4-1 and TRBJ2-1; TRBD2 might be the D (5 bases). The CDR3 loop spans 14 amino acids. In germline, CDR1 is MGHRA, CDR2 YSYEKL. V was cut by 1 base and J by 9 bases, with 13 bases left in between. The CDR3 is CASSQVFPSREQFF. Written as DNA, the CDR3 is TGCGCCAGCAGCCAAGTCTTCCCTAGCCGTGAGCAGTTCTTC.

The gene calls are TRBV27 and TRBJ2-3; 7 bases align to TRBD2. Germline V gene sequence: CDR1 MNHEY, CDR2 SMNVEV (reference sequence). The CDR3 totals 15 residues. Unmatched junction bases numbered 7, after V lost 5 bases and J lost 2 bases. The CDR3 DNA reads as TGTGCCAGCAGTACCCGAGGGACTACCACAGATACGCAGTATTTT. It is translated as CASSTRGTTTDTQYF.

This clone came up once. The chain couples TRBV5-5 to TRBJ1-4, with D possibly TRBD1 on 5 matching bases. Per germline, CDR1 SGHKS and CDR2 YYEKEE (reference sequence). The CDR3 totals 15 residues. V lost 0 bases to trimming and J lost 5 bases, with 11 bases between them. The CDR3 loop is CASSLVFGGNEKLFF. DNA for the CDR3: TGTGCCAGCAGCTTGGTCTTCGGGGGAAATGAAAAACTGTTTTTT.

This clone has more than one count but fewer than ten. J is TRBJ2-7 and V is TRBV5-4; D possibly corresponds to TRBD1 (5 bases). In germline, CDR1 is SGHNT, CDR2 YYREEE (reference sequence). The length of the CDR3 is 15 residues. V was shortened by 4 bases and J by 5 bases, with 19 bases between the two germline ends. CDR3 nucleotide sequence: TGTGCCAGCAGCCCCCCGAAAGGGGCTAAGAACGAGCAGTACTTC. Encoded protein: CASSPPKGAKNEQYF.

The chain joins TRBV21-1 to TRBJ1-5; the DNA was not used to check the table's D call, TRBD1. TRBV21-1 is given as a pseudogene. The CDR3 totals 17 residues. The CDR3 nucleotides are TGTGCCAGCAGCCTCGAATCCCAGGTTTCTAGCAATCAGCCCCAGCATTTT. It is translated as CASSLESQVSSNQPQHF.

CDR3 nucleotides: TGTGCCAGCAGTTACTCGCTCGGGGTACGCGAGCAGTACTTC. Residues: CASSYSLGVREQYF. This chain links TRBV28 with TRBJ2-7; tentatively, D is TRBD2 (5 bases). Trimming took 4 bases from V and 6 from J, leaving 16 bases between them. This CDR3 contains 14 residues. Germline values: CDR1 MDHEN, CDR2 SYDVKM.